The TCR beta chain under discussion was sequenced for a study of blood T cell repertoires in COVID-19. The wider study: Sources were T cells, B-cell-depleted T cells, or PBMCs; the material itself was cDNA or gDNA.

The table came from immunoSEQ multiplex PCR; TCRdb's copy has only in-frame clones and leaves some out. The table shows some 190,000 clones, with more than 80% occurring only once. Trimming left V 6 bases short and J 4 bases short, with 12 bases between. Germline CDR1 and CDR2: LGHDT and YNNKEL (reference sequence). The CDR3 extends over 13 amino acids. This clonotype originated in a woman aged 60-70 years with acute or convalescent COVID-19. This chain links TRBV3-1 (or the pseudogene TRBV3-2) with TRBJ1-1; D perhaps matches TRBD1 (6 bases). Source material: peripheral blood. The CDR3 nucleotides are TGTGCCAGCAGGGGAACAGGGATCACTGAAGCTTTCTTT. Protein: CASRGTGITEAFF.